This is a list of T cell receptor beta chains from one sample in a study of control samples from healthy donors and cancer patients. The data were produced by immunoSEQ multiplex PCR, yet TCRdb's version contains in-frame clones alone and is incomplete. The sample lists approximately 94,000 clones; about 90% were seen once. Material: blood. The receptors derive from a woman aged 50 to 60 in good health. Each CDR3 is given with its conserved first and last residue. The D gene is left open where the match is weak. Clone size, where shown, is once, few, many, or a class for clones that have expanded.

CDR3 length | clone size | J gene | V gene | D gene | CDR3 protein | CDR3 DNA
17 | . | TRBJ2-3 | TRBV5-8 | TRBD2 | CASSPGLAGGPGDTQYF | TGTGCCAGCAGCCCTGGACTAGCGGGAGGGCCCGGGGATACGCAGTATTTT
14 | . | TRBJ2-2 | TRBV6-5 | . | CASSSQGYTGELFF | TGTGCCAGCAGTTCTCAAGGGTACACCGGGGAGCTGTTTTTT
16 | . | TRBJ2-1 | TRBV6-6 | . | CASSYSWGTDYNEQFF | TGTGCCAGCAGTTACTCGTGGGGCACGGACTACAATGAGCAGTTCTTC
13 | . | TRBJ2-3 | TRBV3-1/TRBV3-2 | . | CASSQGTPDTQYF | TGTGCCAGCAGCCAGGGGACACCTGATACGCAGTATTTT
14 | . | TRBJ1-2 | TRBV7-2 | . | CASSLSKDDYGYTF | TGTGCCAGCAGCTTAAGTAAGGATGACTATGGCTACACCTTC
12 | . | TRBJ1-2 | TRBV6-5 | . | CASTGTNYGYTF | TGTGCCAGCACCGGCACAAACTATGGCTACACCTTC
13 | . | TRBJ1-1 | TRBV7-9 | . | CASSGTANTEAFF | TGTGCCAGCAGCGGGACCGCGAACACTGAAGCTTTCTTT
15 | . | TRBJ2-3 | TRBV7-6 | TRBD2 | CASSSGWRGTDTQYF | TGTGCCAGCAGCTCGGGATGGCGGGGGACAGATACGCAGTATTTT
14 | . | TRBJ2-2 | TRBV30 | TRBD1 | CAWLGTESTGELFF | TGTGCCTGGTTGGGGACAGAGAGCACCGGGGAGCTGTTTTTT
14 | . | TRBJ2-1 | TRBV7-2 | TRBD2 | CASSGTSGFTAQFF | TGTGCCAGCAGCGGGACTAGCGGATTTACTGCTCAGTTCTTC
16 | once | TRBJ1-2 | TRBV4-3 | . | CASSQDRDRWVDGYTF | TGCGCCAGCAGCCAAGATCGCGACAGGTGGGTCGACGGCTACACCTTC
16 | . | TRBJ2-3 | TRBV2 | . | CASSETSALSTDTQYF | TGTGCCAGCAGTGAAACCAGCGCGTTAAGCACAGATACGCAGTATTTT
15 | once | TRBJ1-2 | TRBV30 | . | CAWGWSKGLHYGYTF | TGTGCCTGGGGATGGAGCAAGGGTCTGCACTATGGCTACACCTTC
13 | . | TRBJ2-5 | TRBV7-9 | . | CASSLEDLGFQYF | TGTGCCAGCAGCTTAGAGGATTTGGGGTTCCAGTACTTC
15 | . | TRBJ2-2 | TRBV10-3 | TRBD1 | CAIRAGQVPTGELFF | TGTGCCATCAGGGCGGGACAGGTTCCCACCGGGGAGCTGTTTTTT
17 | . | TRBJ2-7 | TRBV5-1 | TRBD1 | CASSFALTGNPSYEQYF | TGCGCCAGCAGCTTCGCCTTGACAGGGAACCCATCCTACGAGCAGTACTTC
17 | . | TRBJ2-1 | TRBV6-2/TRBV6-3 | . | CASSYGKGARVSDEQFF | TGTGCCAGCAGTTACGGGAAAGGGGCCCGGGTGTCTGATGAGCAGTTCTTC
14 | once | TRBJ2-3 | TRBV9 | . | CASTSEGRTDTQYF | TGTGCCTCTACGTCGGAGGGGCGCACAGATACGCAGTATTTT
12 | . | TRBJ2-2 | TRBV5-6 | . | CASSMRTGELFF | TGTGCCAGCAGCATGAGAACCGGGGAGCTGTTTTTT
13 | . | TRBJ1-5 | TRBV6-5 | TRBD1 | CAISGDRLGAQHF | TGTGCCATCTCGGGGGACAGACTTGGGGCCCAGCATTTT
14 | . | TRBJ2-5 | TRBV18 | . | CASSTVGGLETQYF | TGTGCCAGCTCAACAGTAGGGGGGCTGGAGACCCAGTACTTC
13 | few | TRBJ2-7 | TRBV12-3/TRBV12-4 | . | CASSLSRVYEQYF | TGTGCCAGCAGTCTTTCCAGGGTCTACGAGCAGTACTTC
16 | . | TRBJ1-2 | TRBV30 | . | CAWSVSSRGANYGYTF | TGTGCCTGGAGTGTATCTTCTCGGGGAGCCAACTATGGCTACACCTTC
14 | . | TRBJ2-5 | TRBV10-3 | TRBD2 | CAIGASGTQETQYF | TGTGCCATCGGGGCTAGCGGGACACAAGAGACCCAGTACTTC
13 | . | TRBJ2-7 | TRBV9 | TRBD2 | CASSAVTSGEQYF | TGTGCCAGCAGCGCAGTGACTAGCGGCGAGCAGTACTTC
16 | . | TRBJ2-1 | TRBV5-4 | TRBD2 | CASSLSRTSGTMMQFF | TGTGCCAGCAGCTTGAGCCGGACTAGCGGTACAATGATGCAGTTCTTC
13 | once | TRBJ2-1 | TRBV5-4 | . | CAYGASLNNEQFF | TGTGCCTATGGGGCTAGCCTGAACAATGAGCAGTTCTTC
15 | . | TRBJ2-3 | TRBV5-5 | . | CASSSTGPTPDTQYF | TGTGCCAGCAGCTCGACGGGACCCACACCAGATACGCAGTATTTT
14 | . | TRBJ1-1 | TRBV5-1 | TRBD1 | CASSVGQGLTEAFF | TGCGCCAGCAGCGTAGGACAGGGTCTAACTGAAGCTTTCTTT
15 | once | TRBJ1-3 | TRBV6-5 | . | CASSSAGTDGNTIYF | TGTGCCAGCAGTTCAGCTGGGACGGACGGAAACACCATATATTTT
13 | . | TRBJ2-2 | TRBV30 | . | CAWSPGVTGELFF | TGTGCCTGGAGCCCGGGGGTCACCGGGGAGCTGTTTTTT
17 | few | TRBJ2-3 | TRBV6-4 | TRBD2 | CASSDSASGEGTDTQYF | TGTGCCAGCAGTGACTCGGCTAGCGGGGAAGGGACAGATACGCAGTATTTT
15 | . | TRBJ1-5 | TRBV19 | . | CASRGLAGLNQPQHF | TGTGCCAGTAGGGGGCTCGCAGGGCTAAATCAGCCCCAGCATTTT